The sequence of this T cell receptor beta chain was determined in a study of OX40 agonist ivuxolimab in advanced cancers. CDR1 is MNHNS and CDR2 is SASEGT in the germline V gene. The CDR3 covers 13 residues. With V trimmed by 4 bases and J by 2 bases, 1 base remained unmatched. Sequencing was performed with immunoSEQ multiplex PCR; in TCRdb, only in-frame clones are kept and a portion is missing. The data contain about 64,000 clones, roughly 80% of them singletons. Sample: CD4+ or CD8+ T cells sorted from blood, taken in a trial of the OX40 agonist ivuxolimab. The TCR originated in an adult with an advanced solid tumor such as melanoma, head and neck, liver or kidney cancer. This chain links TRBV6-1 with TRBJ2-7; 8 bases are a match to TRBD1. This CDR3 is CASSGTGTYEQYF. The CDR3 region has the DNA TGTGCCAGCAGTGGGACAGGGACCTACGAGCAGTACTTC.